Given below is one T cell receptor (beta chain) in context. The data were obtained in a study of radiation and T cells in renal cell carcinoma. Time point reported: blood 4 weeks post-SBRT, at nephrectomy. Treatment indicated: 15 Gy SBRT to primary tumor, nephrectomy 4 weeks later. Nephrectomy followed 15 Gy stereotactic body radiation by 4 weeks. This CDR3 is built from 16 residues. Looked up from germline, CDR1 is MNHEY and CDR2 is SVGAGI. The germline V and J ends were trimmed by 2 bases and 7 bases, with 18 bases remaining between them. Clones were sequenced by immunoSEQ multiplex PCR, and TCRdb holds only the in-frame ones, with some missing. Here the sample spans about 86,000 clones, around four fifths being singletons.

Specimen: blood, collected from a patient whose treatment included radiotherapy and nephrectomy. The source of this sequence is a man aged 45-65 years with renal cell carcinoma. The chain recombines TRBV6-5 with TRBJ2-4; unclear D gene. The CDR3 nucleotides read TGTGCCAGCAGTTACCCCCGGCACCCGCCGCGGAACATTCAGTACTTC. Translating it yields CASSYPRHPPRNIQYF.